The clone carrying this TCR beta chain occurred a few times. Its matching antigen is unknown. The data stem from a study of beta chain features in type 1 diabetes. Study observations and caveats: More deletions and fewer insertions at VDJ junctions were found in patients with type 1 diabetes. A greater similarity of naive, central memory and Treg TCRB repertoires was seen among patients than among healthy donors. A definitive answer on HLA type influencing TCRB rearrangement was not reached here. Short templates might get an advantage during PCR, and this would be equal in patients and controls.

Expressed TCRB transcripts got sequenced, as all isolated RNA was reverse transcribed. TCRdb's copy holds only in-frame clones and misses some; the assay was immunoSEQ multiplex PCR. The sample holds 400,000 to 500,000 clones; approximately 15% are singletons and the top ten take under 0.04%. Germline lookup yields CDR1 SQVTM and CDR2 ANQGSEA. Trimming shortened V by 1 base and J by 2 bases, and 6 bases separated the two germline ends. The CDR3 runs to 13 residues. Sequenced material: naive CD4+ T cells from blood. This receptor was obtained from a young man in good health. The J gene is TRBJ1-3, the V gene TRBV29-1; D ambiguous. In nucleotides, the CDR3 is TGCAGCGTTGAAGTGACGGCTGGAAACACCATATATTTT. Protein: CSVEVTAGNTIYF. Full variable domain (rest looked up from reference TRBV29-1 and TRBJ1-3): SAVISQKPSRDICQRGTSLTIQCQVDSQVTMMFWYRQQPGQSLTLIATANQGSEATYESGFVIDKFPISRPNLTFSTLTVSNMSPEDSSIYLCSVEVTAGNTIYFGEGSWLTVV.